This T cell receptor beta chain was profiled in a study of blood T cell repertoires in COVID-19. Overall study: Sample material is recorded as cDNA or gDNA derived from T cells, B-cell-depleted T cells, or PBMCs.

Germline CDR1 is LNHDA and CDR2 is SQIVND (reference sequence). Trimming shortened V by 6 bases and J by 4 bases, and 13 bases separated the two germline ends. The CDR3 spans 14 residues. Cohort placement rested on clinical history that participants reported themselves. Assay: immunoSEQ multiplex PCR; the TCRdb copy retains only in-frame clones and omits some. This sample has fewer than 300,000 clones, with around 90% found just once. This clonotype originated in a woman aged 25 to 39 who had recovered from COVID-19. The chain carries TRBV19 and TRBJ2-1, with D possibly being TRBD1 (6 bases). The sample taken for sequencing was PBMCs or T cells enriched from blood (not recorded which). The CDR3 DNA sequence: TGTGCCAGTAGCGTCAGGGGAACGTACAATGAGCAGTTCTTC. Its protein product is CASSVRGTYNEQFF. Combining the CDR3 with reference TRBV19 and TRBJ2-1 gives the whole variable domain DGGITQSPKYLFRKEGQNVTLSCEQNLNHDAMYWYRQDPGQGLRLIYYSQIVNDFQKGDIAEGYSVSREKKESFPLTVTSAQKNPTAFYLCASSVRGTYNEQFFGPGTRLTVL.